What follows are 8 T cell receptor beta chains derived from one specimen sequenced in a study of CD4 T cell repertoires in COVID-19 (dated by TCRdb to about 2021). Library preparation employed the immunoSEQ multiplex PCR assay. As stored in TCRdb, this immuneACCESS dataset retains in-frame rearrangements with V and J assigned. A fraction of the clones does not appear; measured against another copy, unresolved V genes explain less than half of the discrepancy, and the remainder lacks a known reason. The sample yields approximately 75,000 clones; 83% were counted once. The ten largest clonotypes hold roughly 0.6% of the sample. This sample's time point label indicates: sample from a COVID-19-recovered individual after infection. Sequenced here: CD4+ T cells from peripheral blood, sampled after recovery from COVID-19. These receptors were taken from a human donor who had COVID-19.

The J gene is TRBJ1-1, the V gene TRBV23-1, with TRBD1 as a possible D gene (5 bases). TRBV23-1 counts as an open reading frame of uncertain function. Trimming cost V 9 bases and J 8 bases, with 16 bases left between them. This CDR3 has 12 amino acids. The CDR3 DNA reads TGCGCCAGGGACCTGGGGGGAGGGGAAGCTTTCTTT. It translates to CARDLGGGEAFF.

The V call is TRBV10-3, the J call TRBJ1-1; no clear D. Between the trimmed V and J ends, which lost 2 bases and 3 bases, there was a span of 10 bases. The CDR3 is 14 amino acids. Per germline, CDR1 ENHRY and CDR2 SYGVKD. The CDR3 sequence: CAISERITDTEAFF. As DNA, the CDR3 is TGTGCCATCAGTGAGCGGATCACGGACACTGAAGCTTTCTTT.

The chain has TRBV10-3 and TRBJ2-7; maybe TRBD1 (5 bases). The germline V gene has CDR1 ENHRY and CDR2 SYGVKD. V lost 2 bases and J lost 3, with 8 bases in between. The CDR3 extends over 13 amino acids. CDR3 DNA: TGTGCCATCAGTGAGGGGGCTAGCTACGAGCAGTACTTC. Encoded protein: CAISEGASYEQYF.

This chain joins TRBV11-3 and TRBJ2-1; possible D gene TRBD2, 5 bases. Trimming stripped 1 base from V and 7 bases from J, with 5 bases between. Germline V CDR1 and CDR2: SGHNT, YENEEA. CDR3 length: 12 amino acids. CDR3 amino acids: CASSLGRNEQFF. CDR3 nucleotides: TGTGCCAGCAGCTTAGGGAGGAATGAGCAGTTCTTC.

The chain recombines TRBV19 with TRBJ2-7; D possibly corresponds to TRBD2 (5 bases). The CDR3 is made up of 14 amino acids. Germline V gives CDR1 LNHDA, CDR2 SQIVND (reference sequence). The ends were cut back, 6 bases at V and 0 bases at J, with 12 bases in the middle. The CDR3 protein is CASRTTRSSYEQYF. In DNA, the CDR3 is TGTGCCAGTAGGACTACCAGGAGCTCCTACGAGCAGTACTTC.

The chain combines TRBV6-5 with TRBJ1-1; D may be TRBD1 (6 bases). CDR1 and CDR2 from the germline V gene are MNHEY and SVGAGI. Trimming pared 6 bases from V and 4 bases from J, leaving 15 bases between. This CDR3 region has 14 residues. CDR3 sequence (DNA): TGTGCCAGCAGAACGGGACATACGACCACTGAAGCTTTCTTT. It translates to CASRTGHTTTEAFF.

The CDR3 DNA reads as TGTGCCAGCAGTGGGCTAGCTAACCAAGAGACCCAGTACTTC. Protein: CASSGLANQETQYF. The chain combines TRBV27 with TRBJ2-5; D perhaps matches TRBD2 (5 bases). CDR3 length: 14 amino acids. V was cut by 5 bases and J by 0 bases, with 10 bases left in between. The V gene's germline CDR1 is MNHEY and CDR2 SMNVEV (reference sequence).

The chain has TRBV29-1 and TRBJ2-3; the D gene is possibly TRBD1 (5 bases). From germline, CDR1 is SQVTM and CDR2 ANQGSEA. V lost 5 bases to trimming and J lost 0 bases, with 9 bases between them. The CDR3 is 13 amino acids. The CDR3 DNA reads TGCAGCGTTCTGACAGCTAGCACAGATACGCAGTATTTT. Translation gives CSVLTASTDTQYF.